This TCR beta chain derives from a study of cytomegalovirus exposure and HLA in healthy donors. Overall study results and limits: According to the study, 180 or so TCR beta chains were cytomegalovirus-associated.

Note on this clone: Its antigen is unknown.

The CDR3 length is 13 residues. Germline-derived CDR1 and CDR2 are WSHSY and SAAADI. Trimming removed 3 bases at V and 2 bases at J, with 5 bases between. 13 Jbeta primers and 60 Vbeta primers were used for the PCR. Measured with immunoSEQ multiplex PCR; TCRdb has only the in-frame clones, and not every one. Among 95,000 to 150,000 clones, roughly 80% were seen once, and the ten largest hold 7% to 9.5%. The V call is TRBV10-2, the J call TRBJ1-5; D is undetermined. The sample was PBMCs. The receptor was derived from a young man in good health and CMV-seropositive. As DNA, the CDR3 is TGCGCCAGCAGTGATAATGGCAATCAGCCCCAGCATTTT. It yields the protein CASSDNGNQPQHF.